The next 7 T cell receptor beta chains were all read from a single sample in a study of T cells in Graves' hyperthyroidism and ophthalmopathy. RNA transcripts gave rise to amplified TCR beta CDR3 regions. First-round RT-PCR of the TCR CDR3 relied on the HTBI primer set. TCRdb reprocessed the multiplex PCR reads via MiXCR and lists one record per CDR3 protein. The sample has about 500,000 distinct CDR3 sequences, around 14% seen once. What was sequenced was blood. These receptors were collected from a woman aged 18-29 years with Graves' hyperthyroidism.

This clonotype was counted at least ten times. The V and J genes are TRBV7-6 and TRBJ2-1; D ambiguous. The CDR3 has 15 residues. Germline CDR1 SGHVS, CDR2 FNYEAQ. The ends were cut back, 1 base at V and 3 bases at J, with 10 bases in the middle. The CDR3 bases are TGTGCCAGCAGCTTAGGGTTGCGGAGCTACAATGAGCAGTTCTTC. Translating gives CASSLGLRSYNEQFF.

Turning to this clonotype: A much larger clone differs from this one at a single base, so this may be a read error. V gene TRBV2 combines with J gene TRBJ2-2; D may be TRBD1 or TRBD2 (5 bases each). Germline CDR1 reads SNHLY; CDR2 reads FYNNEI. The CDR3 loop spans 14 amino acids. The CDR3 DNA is TGTGCCACCAGTTCAGGGCCGAACACCGGGGAGCTGTCTTTT. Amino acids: CATSSGPNTGELSF. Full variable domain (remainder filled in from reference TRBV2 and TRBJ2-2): EPEVTQTPSHQVTQMGQEVILRCVPISNHLYFYWYRQILGQKVEFLVSFYNNEISEKSEIFDDQFSVERPDGSNFTLKIRSTKLEDSAMYFCATSSGPNTGELSFGEGSRLTVL.

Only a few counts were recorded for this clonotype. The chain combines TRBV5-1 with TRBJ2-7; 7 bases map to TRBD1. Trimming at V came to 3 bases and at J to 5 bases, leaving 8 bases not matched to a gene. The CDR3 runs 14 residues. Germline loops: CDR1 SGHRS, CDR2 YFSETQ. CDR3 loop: CASSSGTVLHEQYF. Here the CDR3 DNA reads TGCGCCAGCAGCTCCGGGACAGTCTTACACGAGCAGTACTTC.

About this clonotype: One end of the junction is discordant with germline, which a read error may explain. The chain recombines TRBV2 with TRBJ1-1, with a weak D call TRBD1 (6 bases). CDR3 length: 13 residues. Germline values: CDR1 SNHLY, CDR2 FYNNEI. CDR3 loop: CASSGGARTEAFF. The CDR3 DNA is TGTGCCAGCAGTGGGGGGGCGCGCACTGAAGCCTTCTTT.

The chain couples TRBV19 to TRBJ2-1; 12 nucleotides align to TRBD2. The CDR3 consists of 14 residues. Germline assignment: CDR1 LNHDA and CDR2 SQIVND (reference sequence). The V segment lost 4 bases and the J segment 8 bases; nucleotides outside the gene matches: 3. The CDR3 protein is CASSTTSGSHEQFF. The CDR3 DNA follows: TGTGCCAGTAGTACGACTAGCGGGAGTCATGAGCAGTTCTTC. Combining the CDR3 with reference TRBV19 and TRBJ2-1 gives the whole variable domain DGGITQSPKYLFRKEGQNVTLSCEQNLNHDAMYWYRQDPGQGLRLIYYSQIVNDFQKGDIAEGYSVSREKKESFPLTVTSAQKNPTAFYLCASSTTSGSHEQFFGPGTRLTVL.

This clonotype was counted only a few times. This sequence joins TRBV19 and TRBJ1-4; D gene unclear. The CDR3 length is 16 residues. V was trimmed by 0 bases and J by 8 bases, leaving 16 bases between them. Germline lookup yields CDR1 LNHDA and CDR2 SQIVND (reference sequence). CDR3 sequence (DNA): TGTGCCAGTAGTATAGATCCCGGGGAGGTCGGAGAAAAACTGTTTTTT. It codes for CASSIDPGEVGEKLFF.

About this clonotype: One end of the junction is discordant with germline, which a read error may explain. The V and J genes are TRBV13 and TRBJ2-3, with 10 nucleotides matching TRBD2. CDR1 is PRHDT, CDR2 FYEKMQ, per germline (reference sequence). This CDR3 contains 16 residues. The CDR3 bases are TGTGCCAGCAGCTTAGGCGCTAGCGGGGGCACATATACGCAGTATTTT. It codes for CASSLGASGGTYTQYF.